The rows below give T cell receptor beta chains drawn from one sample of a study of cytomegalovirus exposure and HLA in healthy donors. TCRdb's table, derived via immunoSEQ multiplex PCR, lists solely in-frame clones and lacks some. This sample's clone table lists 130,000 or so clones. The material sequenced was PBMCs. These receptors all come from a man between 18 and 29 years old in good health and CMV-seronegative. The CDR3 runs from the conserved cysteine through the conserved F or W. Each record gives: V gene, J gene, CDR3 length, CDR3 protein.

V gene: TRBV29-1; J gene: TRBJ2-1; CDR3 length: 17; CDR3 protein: CSVVGWIGRQAYNEQFF
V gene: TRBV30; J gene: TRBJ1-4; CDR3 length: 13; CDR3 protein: CAWSATAAGGVNF
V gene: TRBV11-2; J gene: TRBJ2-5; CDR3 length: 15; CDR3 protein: CASSLWGRGVKTQYF
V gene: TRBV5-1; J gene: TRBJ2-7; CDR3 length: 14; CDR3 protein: CASSLEGASYEQYF
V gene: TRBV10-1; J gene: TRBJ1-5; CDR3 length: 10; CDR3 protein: CAGPRSPWHF
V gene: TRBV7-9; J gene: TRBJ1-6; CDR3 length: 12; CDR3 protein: CASSQNNSPLHF
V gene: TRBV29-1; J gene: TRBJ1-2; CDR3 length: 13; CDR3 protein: CSADGASSDGYTF
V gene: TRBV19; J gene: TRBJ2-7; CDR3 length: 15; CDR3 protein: CASSGTGANRYEQYF
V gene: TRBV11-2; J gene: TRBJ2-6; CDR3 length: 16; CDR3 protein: CASSPRGFSGANVLTF
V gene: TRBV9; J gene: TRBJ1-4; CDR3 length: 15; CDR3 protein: CASSRDRSFNEKLFF
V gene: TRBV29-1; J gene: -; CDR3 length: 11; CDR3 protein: CSVGYNYEQYF
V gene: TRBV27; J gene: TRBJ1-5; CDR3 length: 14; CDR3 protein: CASSVDRVEQPQHF
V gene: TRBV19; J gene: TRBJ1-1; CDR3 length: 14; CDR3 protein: CASSGRQGNTEAFF
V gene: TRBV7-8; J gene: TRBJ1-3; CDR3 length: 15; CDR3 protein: CASGPTGRAGNTIYF
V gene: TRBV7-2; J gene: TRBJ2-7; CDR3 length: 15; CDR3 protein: CASSIFRQPTYEQYF
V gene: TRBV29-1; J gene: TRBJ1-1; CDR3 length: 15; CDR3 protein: CSVKPKGVVGTEAFF
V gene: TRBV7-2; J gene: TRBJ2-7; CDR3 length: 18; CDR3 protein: CASSSRPTSGRGSDEQYF
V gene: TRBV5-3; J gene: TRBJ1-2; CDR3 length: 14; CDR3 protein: CARSDSTGNYGYTF
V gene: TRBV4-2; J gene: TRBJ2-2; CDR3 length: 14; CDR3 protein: CASSQREDTGELFF
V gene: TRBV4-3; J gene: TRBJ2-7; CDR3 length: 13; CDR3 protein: CASSHLGTDEQYF
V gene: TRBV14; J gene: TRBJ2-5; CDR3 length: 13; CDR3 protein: CASRRGGQETQYF
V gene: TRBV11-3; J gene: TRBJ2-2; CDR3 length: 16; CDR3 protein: CASSLERRGVTGELFF
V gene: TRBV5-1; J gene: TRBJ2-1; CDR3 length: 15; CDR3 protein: CASSSQGARYNEQFF
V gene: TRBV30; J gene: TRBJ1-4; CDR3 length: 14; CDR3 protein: CAWSPTGLGEKLFF
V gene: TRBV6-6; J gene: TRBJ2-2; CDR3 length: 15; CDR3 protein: CATVPSGMGTGELFF
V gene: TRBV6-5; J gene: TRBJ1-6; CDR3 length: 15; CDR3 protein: CASSSTGPYNSPLHF
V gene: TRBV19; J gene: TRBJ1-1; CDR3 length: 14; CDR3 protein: CASRRDTVNTEAFF
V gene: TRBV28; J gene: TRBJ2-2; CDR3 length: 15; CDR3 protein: CASSFDGSEIGELFF
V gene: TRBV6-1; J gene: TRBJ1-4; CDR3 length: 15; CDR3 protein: CASSERGATNEKLFF
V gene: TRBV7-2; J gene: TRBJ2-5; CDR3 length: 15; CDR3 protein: CASSPQTSSQETQYF
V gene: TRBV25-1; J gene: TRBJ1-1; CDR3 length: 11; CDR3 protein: CASSDYTEAFF
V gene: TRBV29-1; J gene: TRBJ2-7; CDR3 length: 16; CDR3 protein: CSVSGAGGTGGYEQYF
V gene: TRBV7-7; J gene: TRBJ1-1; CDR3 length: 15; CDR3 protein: CASSPMTGVNTEAFF
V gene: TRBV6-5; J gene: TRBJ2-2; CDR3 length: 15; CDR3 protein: CASTQGLLEQGRLFF
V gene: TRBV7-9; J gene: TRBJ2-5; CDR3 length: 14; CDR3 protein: CASSNDSGRETQYF
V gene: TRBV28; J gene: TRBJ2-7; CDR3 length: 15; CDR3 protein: CASSLGLAGPYEQYF
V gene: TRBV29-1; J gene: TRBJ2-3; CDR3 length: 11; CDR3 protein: CSVMSSDTQYF
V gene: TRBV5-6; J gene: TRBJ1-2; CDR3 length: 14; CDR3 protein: CASSLWGGAPGYTF
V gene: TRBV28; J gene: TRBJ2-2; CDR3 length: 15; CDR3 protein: CASSFAGVNTGELFF
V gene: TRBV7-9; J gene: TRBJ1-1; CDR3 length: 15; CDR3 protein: CASNTRGGGVTEAFF
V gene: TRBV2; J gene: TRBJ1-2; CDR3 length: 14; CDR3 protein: CASRKIGGDYGYTF
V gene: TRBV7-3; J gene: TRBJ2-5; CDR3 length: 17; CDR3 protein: CASSLFPGSSGQETQYF
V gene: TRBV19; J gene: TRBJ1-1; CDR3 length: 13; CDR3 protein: CASSRTGRGEAFF
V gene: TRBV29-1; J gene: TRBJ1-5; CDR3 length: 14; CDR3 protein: CSVGGTGGGQPQHF
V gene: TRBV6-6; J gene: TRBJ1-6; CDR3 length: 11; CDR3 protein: CSAGRNSPLHF
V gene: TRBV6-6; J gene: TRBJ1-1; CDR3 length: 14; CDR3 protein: CASSLPGPGTEAFF
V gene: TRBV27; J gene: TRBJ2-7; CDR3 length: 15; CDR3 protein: CASSFQGTGDYEQYF
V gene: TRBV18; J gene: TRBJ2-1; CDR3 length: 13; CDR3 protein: CASYRAGGNEQFF
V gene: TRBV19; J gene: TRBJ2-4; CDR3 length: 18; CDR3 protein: CASSIKWGLAGSKNIQYF
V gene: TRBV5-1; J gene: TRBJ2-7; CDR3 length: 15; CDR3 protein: CASSRSAGDVEEQYF
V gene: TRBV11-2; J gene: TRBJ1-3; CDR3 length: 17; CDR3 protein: CASSRLGALPSGNTIYF
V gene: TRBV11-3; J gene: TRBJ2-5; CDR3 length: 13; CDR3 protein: CASSLIRGETQYF
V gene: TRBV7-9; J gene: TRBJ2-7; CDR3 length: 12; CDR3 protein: CASSRQTYEQYF
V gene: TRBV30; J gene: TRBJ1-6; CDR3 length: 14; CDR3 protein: CAWSVRRGESPLHF
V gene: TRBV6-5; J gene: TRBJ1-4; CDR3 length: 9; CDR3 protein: CAAGEKLFF
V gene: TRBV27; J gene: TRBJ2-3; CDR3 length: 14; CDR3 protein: CASSLSQGADTQYF